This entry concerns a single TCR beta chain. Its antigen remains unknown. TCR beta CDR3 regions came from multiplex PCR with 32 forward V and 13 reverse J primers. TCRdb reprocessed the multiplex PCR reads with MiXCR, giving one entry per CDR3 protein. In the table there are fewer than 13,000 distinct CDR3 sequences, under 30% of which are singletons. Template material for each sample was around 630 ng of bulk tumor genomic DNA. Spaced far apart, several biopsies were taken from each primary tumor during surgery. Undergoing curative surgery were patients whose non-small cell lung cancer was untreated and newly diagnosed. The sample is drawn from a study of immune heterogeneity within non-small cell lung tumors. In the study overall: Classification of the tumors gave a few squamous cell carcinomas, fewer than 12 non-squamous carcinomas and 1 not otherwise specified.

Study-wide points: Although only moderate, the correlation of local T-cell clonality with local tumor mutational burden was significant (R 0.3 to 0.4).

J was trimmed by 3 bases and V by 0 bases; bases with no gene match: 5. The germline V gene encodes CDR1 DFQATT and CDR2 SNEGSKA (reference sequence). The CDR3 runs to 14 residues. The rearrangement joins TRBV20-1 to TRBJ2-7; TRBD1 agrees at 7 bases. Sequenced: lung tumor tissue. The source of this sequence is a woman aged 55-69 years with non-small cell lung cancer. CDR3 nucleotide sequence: TGCAGTGCTAGAGAATCGACAGGGAACTACGAGCAGTACTTC. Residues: CSARESTGNYEQYF.